Shown below are 31 T cell receptor beta chains from a single sample sequenced in a study of blood T cell repertoires in COVID-19. TCRdb's table, derived via immunoSEQ multiplex PCR, lists solely in-frame clones and lacks some. The sample has 400,000 to 500,000 clones; roughly 90% are singletons. Sequencing used peripheral blood. All receptors derive from a woman aged 25 to 39 with active or convalescent COVID-19.

The chain employs TRBV6-2 or TRBV6-3 and TRBJ2-1, with 11 positions matching TRBD2. Germline CDR1 and CDR2: MNHEY and SVGEGT. This CDR3 has 17 residues. The V gene end was trimmed by 5 bases and the J gene end by 4 bases; junction bases not matched to a gene: 10. The CDR3 is CASSPKRLAGPYNEQFF. Here the CDR3 DNA reads TGTGCCAGCAGTCCCAAAAGACTAGCGGGGCCTTACAATGAGCAGTTCTTC.

In this sample, this clone turned up once. V usage is TRBV29-1 and J usage is TRBJ1-1; 9 bases are shared with TRBD1. CDR3 length: 15 amino acids. J lost 1 base, V lost 7 bases, and 10 bases had no gene match. Germline V gives CDR1 SQVTM, CDR2 ANQGSEA. The CDR3 reads CSGITGGLGNTEAFF. The CDR3 region has the DNA TGCAGCGGCATTACAGGGGGCCTGGGGAACACTGAAGCTTTCTTT. Full variable domain (rest looked up from reference TRBV29-1 and TRBJ1-1): SAVISQKPSRDICQRGTSLTIQCQVDSQVTMMFWYRQQPGQSLTLIATANQGSEATYESGFVIDKFPISRPNLTFSTLTVSNMSPEDSSIYLCSGITGGLGNTEAFFGQGTRLTVV.

The J gene is TRBJ1-1, the V gene TRBV5-4, with 9 bases identical to TRBD1. The germline CDR1 and CDR2 sequences are SGHNT and YYREEE (reference sequence). Trimming cost V 0 bases and J 4 bases; bases outside gene matches: 4. The CDR3 runs to 15 residues. The CDR3 here is CASSLVGQGFTEAFF. The CDR3 bases are TGTGCCAGCAGCTTGGTGGGACAGGGTTTCACTGAAGCTTTCTTT. Combining the CDR3 with reference TRBV5-4 and TRBJ1-1 gives the whole variable domain ETGVTQSPTHLIKTRGQQVTLRCSSQSGHNTVSWYQQALGQGPQFIFQYYREEENGRGNFPPRFSGLQFPNYSSELNVNALELDDSALYLCASSLVGQGFTEAFFGQGTRLTVV.

This chain joins TRBV5-1 and TRBJ2-1; 8 bases are a match to TRBD1. CDR3 length: 17 residues. After removal of 4 bases from V and 0 bases from J, the junction contained 9 bases not matched to a gene. Germline CDR1 reads SGHRS; CDR2 reads YFSETQ. In DNA, the CDR3 is TGCGCCAGCAGCGATAGACAGGGGACCCCCTCCTACAATGAGCAGTTCTTC. This translates into CASSDRQGTPSYNEQFF.

Only a few counts were recorded for this clone. The chain is built from TRBV2 and TRBJ2-7, with D maybe TRBD1 (5 bases). V lost 6 bases to trimming and J lost 0 bases, with 12 bases between them. Germline V lookup: CDR1 SNHLY, CDR2 FYNNEI. The CDR3 covers 14 residues. CDR3 nucleotide sequence: TGTGCCAGCAGCTTCGACAGCAGCTCCTACGAGCAGTACTTC. As protein: CASSFDSSSYEQYF.

CDR3 in DNA: TGTGCCAGTAGGGCTCCGGGATCGCAAATATATGGCTACACCTTC. Amino acid sequence: CASRAPGSQIYGYTF. The chain couples TRBV19 to TRBJ1-2; D not certain. There are 15 residues in the CDR3. Trimming took 6 bases from V and 5 from J, leaving 19 bases between them. Germline V gives CDR1 LNHDA, CDR2 SQIVND (reference sequence).

This chain joins TRBV7-9 and TRBJ1-1; 9 nucleotides match TRBD1. Per the germline V gene, CDR1 is SEHNR and CDR2 is FQNEAQ (reference sequence). The CDR3 contains 18 residues. Germline trimming cut 3 bases from V and 0 bases from J; bases unmatched to any gene: 11. The CDR3 bases are TGTGCCAGCAGCTTCCCGGGACAGGGTCCTTCCATGAACACTGAAGCTTTCTTT. Protein sequence: CASSFPGQGPSMNTEAFF.

The chain is built from TRBV29-1 and TRBJ2-2; 7 bases match TRBD1. Losses at the gene ends were 8 bases for V and 0 bases for J; bases not matched to a gene: 9. CDR3 size: 15 residues. Germline V lookup: CDR1 SQVTM, CDR2 ANQGSEA. The CDR3 here is CSTTGPATNTGELFF. The CDR3 nucleotides are TGCAGCACGACAGGGCCGGCAACGAACACCGGGGAGCTGTTTTTT.

The chain links TRBV7-9 to TRBJ1-1, with 11 nucleotides matching TRBD1. The CDR3 spans 17 residues. CDR1 and CDR2 (germline): SEHNR, FQNEAQ (reference sequence). J was trimmed by 0 bases and V by 6 bases; bases with no gene match: 9. The CDR3 region is CASSRGTGGFMNTEAFF. The CDR3 DNA follows: TGTGCCAGCAGTCGGGGGACAGGGGGATTCATGAACACTGAAGCTTTCTTT.

This sequence joins TRBV6-6 and TRBJ1-2, with D perhaps matching TRBD1 (6 bases). Germline lookup yields CDR1 MNHNY and CDR2 SVGAGI (reference sequence). With 5 bases removed from V and 2 bases from J, the gap between germline ends came to 12 bases. The CDR3 loop spans 14 amino acids. The CDR3 DNA reads TGTGCCAGCAGTCCCTCGGGGGGCAACTATGGCTACACCTTC. It encodes CASSPSGGNYGYTF.

This sequence joins TRBV30 and TRBJ1-1; D unresolved. V lost 1 base and J 8 bases, leaving 11 bases between the germline ends. This CDR3 comprises 12 residues. Looked up from germline, CDR1 is GTSNPN and CDR2 is SVGIG (reference sequence). The CDR3 DNA reads TGTGCCTGGAGTGCGTTCCAGATAGAAGCTTTCTTT. It encodes CAWSAFQIEAFF.

The CDR3 nucleotides read TGTGCCAGCAGCGAAGGACATAACTATGGCTACACCTTC. It yields the protein CASSEGHNYGYTF. The chain couples TRBV9 to TRBJ1-2; perhaps TRBD1 as D (5 bases). The CDR3 sequence is 13 residues long. Germline lookup yields CDR1 SGDLS and CDR2 YYNGEE. V was shortened by 3 bases and J by 1 base, with 7 bases between the two germline ends. Looking up the rest from reference TRBV9 and TRBJ1-2 gives the full variable domain: DSGVTQTPKHLITATGQRVTLRCSPRSGDLSVYWYQQSLDQGLQFLIQYYNGEERAKGNILERFSAQQFPDLHSELNLSSLELGDSALYFCASSEGHNYGYTFGSGTRLTVV.

V and J are TRBV18 and TRBJ1-1, with D perhaps TRBD1 (5 bases). Germline V gene lookup returns CDR1 KGHSH and CDR2 LQKENI. V was cut by 2 bases and J by 5 bases, with 12 bases left in between. The CDR3 loop spans 14 amino acids. In DNA, the CDR3 is TGTGCCAGCTCACCAGGCAGGGTGTTTACTGAAGCTTTCTTT. Amino acids: CASSPGRVFTEAFF. The full variable domain, rest sourced from reference TRBV18 and TRBJ1-1, is NAGVMQNPRHLVRRRGQEARLRCSPMKGHSHVYWYRQLPEEGLKFMVYLQKENIIDESGMPKERFSAEFPKEGPSILRIQQVVRGDSAAYFCASSPGRVFTEAFFGQGTRLTVV.

The chain couples TRBV19 to TRBJ2-2, with D perhaps TRBD2 (6 bases). Germline V gene lookup returns CDR1 LNHDA and CDR2 SQIVND (reference sequence). V lost 4 bases and J 6 bases, leaving 18 bases between the germline ends. The CDR3 extends over 16 amino acids. This CDR3 reads CASSNGRESLAGELFF. The CDR3 coding sequence is TGTGCCAGTAGTAATGGGCGGGAATCTCTCGCCGGGGAGCTGTTTTTT.

The chain links TRBV5-8 to TRBJ2-5, with 8 bases matching TRBD2. The CDR3 extends over 16 amino acids. Trimming at V came to 5 bases and at J to 4 bases, leaving 13 bases not matched to a gene. The germline CDR1 and CDR2 sequences are SGHTS and YDEGEE. In DNA, the CDR3 is TGTGCCAGCAGTTCCGCCGGGACTAGGGGGGTAGAGACCCAGTACTTC. This codes for CASSSAGTRGVETQYF. The whole variable domain, remainder taken from reference TRBV5-8 and TRBJ2-5, is EAGVTQSPTHLIKTRGQQATLRCSPISGHTSVYWYQQALGLGLQFLLWYDEGEERNRGNFPPRFSGRQFPNYSSELNVNALELEDSALYLCASSSAGTRGVETQYFGPGTRLLVL.

The rearrangement uses TRBV29-1 and TRBJ2-3; D might be TRBD2 (5 bases). CDR1 and CDR2 from the germline V gene are SQVTM and ANQGSEA. The V gene lost 2 bases and the J gene lost 4 bases, with 10 bases spanning the gap. CDR3 length: 13 amino acids. The CDR3 sequence is CSVELANSDTQYF. The CDR3 nucleotides read TGCAGCGTTGAACTAGCAAATTCAGATACGCAGTATTTT.

This clone showed up just a few times. The V gene is TRBV21-1, the J gene TRBJ1-1; the table's D call, TRBD1, has no DNA check behind it. TRBV21-1 is flagged as a pseudogene. This CDR3 is built from 19 residues. In DNA form, the CDR3 reads TGTGCCAGCAGCAAATGTTGTCAGCTGGTATACGCAGGGAACACTGAAGCTTTCTTT. Protein: CASSKCCQLVYAGNTEAFF.

The chain uses TRBV11-2 and TRBJ2-5; D is perhaps TRBD1 (5 bases). CDR3 length: 13 residues. CDR1 is SGHAT and CDR2 is FQNNGV in the germline V gene. Between the trimmed V and J ends, which lost 1 base and 4 bases, there was a span of 7 bases. DNA for the CDR3: TGTGCCAGCAGCTTAGGACAGCTAGAGACCCAGTACTTC. Encoded protein: CASSLGQLETQYF.

CDR3 coding DNA: TGTGCCATCAGTGATGCCCACTCTTCTGGCTACACCTTC. Translation: CAISDAHSSGYTF. The chain joins TRBV10-3 to TRBJ1-2, with D uncertain. This CDR3 is built from 13 residues. V lost 3 bases to trimming and J lost 7 bases, with 12 bases between them. Looked up from germline, CDR1 is ENHRY and CDR2 is SYGVKD.

Concerning this clone: Other DNA sequences of this sample code for an identical CDR3. The chain combines TRBV5-4 with TRBJ1-1; the D is unclear. The V end lost 0 bases, the J end lost 6 bases, and 6 bases lay between the germline ends. The CDR3 has 12 amino acids. CDR1 and CDR2 from the germline V gene are SGHNT and YYREEE (reference sequence). The CDR3 nucleotides read TGTGCCAGCAGCTTGGGATCGGCTGAAGCTTTCTTT. Protein product: CASSLGSAEAFF. Full variable domain (outside the CDR3, taken from reference TRBV5-4 and TRBJ1-1): ETGVTQSPTHLIKTRGQQVTLRCSSQSGHNTVSWYQQALGQGPQFIFQYYREEENGRGNFPPRFSGLQFPNYSSELNVNALELDDSALYLCASSLGSAEAFFGQGTRLTVV.

The chain combines TRBV11-3 with TRBJ2-1; 14 bases are shared with TRBD2. CDR1 is SGHNT, CDR2 YENEEA, per germline. After removal of 4 bases from V and 9 bases from J, the junction contained 2 bases not matched to a gene. CDR3 length: 14 amino acids. Here the CDR3 reads CASSSGLAGGEQFF. The CDR3 DNA is TGTGCCAGCAGCTCCGGACTAGCGGGAGGTGAGCAGTTCTTC.

V and J are TRBV29-1 and TRBJ1-2, with D perhaps matching TRBD1 (5 bases). CDR3 length: 14 residues. CDR1 is SQVTM and CDR2 is ANQGSEA in the germline V gene. The germline V and J ends were trimmed by 0 bases and 7 bases, with 15 bases remaining between them. This CDR3 reads CSVEETIEGVGYTF. CDR3 nucleotides: TGCAGCGTTGAAGAGACCATCGAAGGGGTTGGCTACACCTTC.

J is TRBJ2-7 and V is TRBV5-1, with D possibly being TRBD1 (6 bases). The CDR3 covers 16 residues. Trimming removed 1 base from V and 0 bases from J, with 14 bases in between. CDR1 is SGHRS and CDR2 is YFSETQ in the germline V gene. DNA for the CDR3: TGCGCCAGCAGCTTGTTCGGGACACCGAACTCCTACGAGCAGTACTTC. It translates to CASSLFGTPNSYEQYF.

The rearrangement uses TRBV5-1 and TRBJ2-7, with TRBD1 identical over 10 bases. The V and J ends lost 0 bases and 3 bases, in that order; junction bases with no gene match: 3. The germline gives CDR1 SGHRS, CDR2 YFSETQ. This CDR3 spans 15 amino acids. The CDR3 loop reads CASSLGGTGVYEQYF. Here the CDR3 DNA reads TGCGCCAGCAGCTTGGGTGGGACAGGGGTCTACGAGCAGTACTTC. Together with reference TRBV5-1 and TRBJ2-7, the CDR3 gives the full variable domain: KAGVTQTPRYLIKTRGQQVTLSCSPISGHRSVSWYQQTPGQGLQFLFEYFSETQRNKGNFPGRFSGRQFSNSRSEMNVSTLELGDSALYLCASSLGGTGVYEQYFGPGTRLTVT.

J is TRBJ1-1 and V is TRBV4-1, with no clear D. CDR3 length: 15 residues. Between the trimmed V and J ends, which lost 0 bases and 5 bases, there was a span of 13 bases. Germline CDR1 and CDR2: MGHRA and YSYEKL. CDR3 loop: CASSQEPRPGTEAFF. DNA of the CDR3: TGCGCCAGCAGCCAAGAACCCAGGCCGGGGACTGAAGCTTTCTTT.

V gene TRBV5-4 combines with J gene TRBJ2-1, with a possible D match to TRBD2 (5 bases). V shed 2 bases and J shed 7 bases, with 10 bases lying between them. CDR3 length: 13 residues. Germline CDR1 is SGHNT and CDR2 is YYREEE (reference sequence). This chain's CDR3 is CASSLGLDNEQFF. The CDR3 DNA is TGTGCCAGCAGCTTAGGACTGGATAATGAGCAGTTCTTC.

The rearrangement links TRBV18 to TRBJ1-4; possible D gene TRBD1, 6 bases. The CDR3 extends over 16 amino acids. The V and J ends lost 3 bases and 5 bases respectively, with 16 bases between them. Germline values: CDR1 KGHSH, CDR2 LQKENI. Written as DNA, the CDR3 is TGTGCCAGCTCACCCGATAATCGGGGGGCGAATGAAAAACTGTTTTTT. Its translation: CASSPDNRGANEKLFF.

With regard to this clone: The identical CDR3 is also encoded by other nucleotide sequences in the sample. This chain uses TRBV4-1 with TRBJ2-1, with 8 bases fitting TRBD2. Germline assignment: CDR1 MGHRA and CDR2 YSYEKL. The CDR3 runs to 15 residues. With V trimmed by 0 bases and J by 4 bases, 2 bases remained unmatched. CDR3 amino acids: CASSQDSGAYNEQFF. The CDR3 coding sequence is TGCGCCAGCAGCCAAGATAGCGGGGCTTACAATGAGCAGTTCTTC.

J is TRBJ2-7 and V is TRBV2, with D possibly being TRBD2 (5 bases). CDR3 size: 16 residues. Per germline, CDR1 SNHLY and CDR2 FYNNEI. V dropped 7 bases and J dropped 0 bases, with 19 bases sitting between them. DNA for the CDR3: TGTGCCAGCATTTCATTCTTCGGGAAAAGCTCCTACGAGCAGTACTTC. Protein: CASISFFGKSSYEQYF.

The V and J genes are TRBV19 and TRBJ1-2; perhaps TRBD1 as D (6 bases). Trimming removed 8 bases at V and 4 bases at J, with 11 bases between. The germline V gene has CDR1 LNHDA and CDR2 SQIVND (reference sequence). The CDR3 is made up of 12 amino acids. This CDR3 reads CASATGGYGYTF. As DNA, the CDR3 is TGTGCCAGTGCGACAGGAGGCTATGGCTACACCTTC. Based on the CDR3 plus reference TRBV19 and TRBJ1-2, the full variable domain is DGGITQSPKYLFRKEGQNVTLSCEQNLNHDAMYWYRQDPGQGLRLIYYSQIVNDFQKGDIAEGYSVSREKKESFPLTVTSAQKNPTAFYLCASATGGYGYTFGSGTRLTVV.

There are a few counts of this clone. The chain combines TRBV6-4 with TRBJ2-2; TRBD2 aligns across 11 bases. Germline CDR1 MRHNA, CDR2 SNTAGT. The trim removed 7 bases at V and 6 bases at J, leaving 7 bases unmatched. The CDR3 contains 15 residues. DNA of the CDR3: TGTGCCAGCAAACTACTAGCGGGAGAGGCCGGGGAGCTGTTTTTT. The encoded protein is CASKLLAGEAGELFF.